Listed below are T cell receptor beta chains from one sample, sequenced in a study of cytomegalovirus exposure and HLA in healthy donors. Some clones are missing from TCRdb's copy, which holds only in-frame ones; the method was immunoSEQ multiplex PCR. The table has 200,000 or so clones, 65% to 90% seen once. Sequencing used PBMCs. These receptors came from a woman aged 25 to 39 in good health and CMV-seropositive. The CDR3 runs from the conserved cysteine through the conserved F or W. D genes are given only for firm matches. Expanded clones are given a class, and other clones once, few, many or no size at all.

>TRBJ1-3|-|-|TRBV28
TGTGCCAGCAGTGAGTGGTCAGGAAACACCATATATTTT
CASSEWSGNTIYF
>TRBJ1-2|TRBD1|-|TRBV6-1
TGTGCCAGCAGTGCGGGAACAGGGGGCTATGGCTACACCTTC
CASSAGTGGYGYTF
>TRBJ2-3|-|-|TRBV2
TGTGCCAGCAGTGGCAGGATACCCACAGATACGCAGTATTTT
CASSGRIPTDTQYF
>TRBJ2-2|-|-|TRBV5-5
TGTGCCAGCAGCTTGAATTCCCAGGGGACCGGGGAGCTGTTTTTT
CASSLNSQGTGELFF
>TRBJ1-4|TRBD1|-|TRBV19
TGTGCCAGTAGTGTTGGACAGGGGGGGACCAATCTGTTTTTT
CASSVGQGGTNLFF
>TRBJ2-1|-|once|TRBV29-1
TGCAGCGTTTATCTCAGGGGTATTAAGTTCTTC
CSVYLRGIKFF
>TRBJ2-7|-|-|TRBV5-4
TGTGCCAGCAGCTTGGGGGGGGACAGTTCCTACGAGCAGTACTTC
CASSLGGDSSYEQYF
>TRBJ2-1|-|-|TRBV29-1
TGCAGCGCCACGAGCTCTAGGAGCTCCTACAATGAGCAGTTCTTC
CSATSSRSSYNEQFF
>TRBJ2-7|TRBD1|-|TRBV9
TGTGCCAGCAGCGTAGGGACAGGGACTTCCTACGAGCAGTACTTC
CASSVGTGTSYEQYF
>TRBJ1-5|-|few|TRBV7-9
TGTGCCAGCAGCCCCACCGGGAGCAATCAGCCCCAGCATTTT
CASSPTGSNQPQHF
>TRBJ2-1|TRBD2|once|TRBV7-8
TGTGCCAGCACCCCGGGAGGAGGGGTTGAGCAGTTCTTC
CASTPGGGVEQFF
>TRBJ1-1|-|-|TRBV2
TGTGCCAGCAGTGAACAGGGCGGGGACACTGAAGCTTTCTTT
CASSEQGGDTEAFF
>TRBJ1-2|TRBD1|-|TRBV6-5
TGTGCCAGCAGTTTTGGACAGGGGCTTAACTATGGCTACACCTTC
CASSFGQGLNYGYTF
>TRBJ2-7|-|once|TRBV6-1
TGTGCCAGCAGTCCTAGCCAAGGAGACGAGCAGTACTTC
CASSPSQGDEQYF
>TRBJ1-4|TRBD1|-|TRBV6-5
TGTGCCAGCAGGGGGGTGGCAGGGGGCTTTGAAAAACTGTTTTTT
CASRGVAGGFEKLFF
>TRBJ1-1|TRBD1|-|TRBV25-1
TGTGCCAGCAGGGGGACAGGGGCCTGGAACACTGAAGCTTTCTTT
CASRGTGAWNTEAFF
>TRBJ1-1|TRBD1|-|TRBV27
TGTGCCAGCACCGCAGGACAGGGAGGAGGCACTGAAGCTTTCTTT
CASTAGQGGGTEAFF
>TRBJ1-5|-|-|TRBV2
TGTGCCAGCAGTGCGGACACCTTGGGGAATCAGCCCCAGCATTTT
CASSADTLGNQPQHF
>TRBJ1-5|-|-|TRBV7-2
TGTGCCAGCAGCTTAGTATTTGGGGGGGATCAGCCCCAGCATTTT
CASSLVFGGDQPQHF
>TRBJ2-7|TRBD2|-|TRBV5-8
TGTGCCAGCAGCTTGGGCAGCGGGGGCCGTTACGAGCAGTACTTC
CASSLGSGGRYEQYF
>TRBJ1-1|-|-|TRBV19
TGTGCCAGTAGTCCGGGAGGTGAAGCTTTCTTT
CASSPGGEAFF
>TRBJ2-7|TRBD1|once|TRBV6-1
TGTGCCAGCTCTCCGACAGGGGGTTTCCAGGAGCAGTACTTC
CASSPTGGFQEQYF
>TRBJ1-2|-|-|TRBV9
TGTGCCAGCAGCCCCCAGGGAGGCGGTTATGGCTACACCTTC
CASSPQGGGYGYTF
>TRBJ2-2|-|once|TRBV5-1
TGCGCCAGCAGGGGCGGGACCCCATTGAACACCGGGGAGCTGTTTTTT
CASRGGTPLNTGELFF
>TRBJ1-5|TRBD1|once|TRBV10-3
TGTGCCATCAGGGACCCCGACAGGGGTAATCAGCCCCAGCATTTT
CAIRDPDRGNQPQHF
>TRBJ2-7|-|-|TRBV6-6
TGTGCCAGCAGTTACTCCCCTGGGGCGGGGAAGTACGAGCAGTACTTC
CASSYSPGAGKYEQYF
>TRBJ2-7|TRBD1|-|TRBV6-1
TGTGCCAGCATTAGGACAGGGGGCGACTACGAGCAGTACTTC
CASIRTGGDYEQYF
>TRBJ2-5|-|-|TRBV18
TGTGCCAGCTCCCCGGACTTCCAAGAGACCCAGTACTTC
CASSPDFQETQYF
>TRBJ2-1|-|-|TRBV5-6
TGTGCCAGCAGCTACCCCAGGAATCTAGGGGAAGACTACAATGAGCAGTTCTTC
CASSYPRNLGEDYNEQFF
>TRBJ2-7|-|-|TRBV6-6
TGTGCCAGCAGTTACTCGGGCCCGTCCTACGAGCAGTACTTC
CASSYSGPSYEQYF
>TRBJ2-2|TRBD2|-|TRBV7-3
TGTGCCAGCAGCCCGACTAGCGGTAGTAACACCGGGGAGCTGTTTTTT
CASSPTSGSNTGELFF
>TRBJ2-1|-|-|TRBV7-2
TGTGCCAGCAGCTTAGATATCTCCTACAATGAGCAGTTCTTC
CASSLDISYNEQFF
>TRBJ1-5|TRBD1|-|TRBV6-1
TGTGCCAGCAGCTATACAGGGGGCGTCAATCAGCCCCAGCATTTT
CASSYTGGVNQPQHF
>TRBJ2-7|-|-|TRBV6-5
TGTGCCAGCAGAACCAACAGGGTTTCTTCCTACGAGCAGTACTTC
CASRTNRVSSYEQYF
>TRBJ2-7|-|-|TRBV6-6
TGTGCCAGCAGTCTATTCCCAGGGGGGTCCTACGAGCAGTACTTC
CASSLFPGGSYEQYF
>TRBJ1-1|TRBD1|-|TRBV5-1
TGCGCCAGCAGCGCCGGGACAGGGGGACCGTACACTGAAGCTTTCTTT
CASSAGTGGPYTEAFF
>TRBJ2-4|-|-|TRBV5-1
TGCGCCAGCAGCATAAACGGGGAAAACATTCAGTACTTC
CASSINGENIQYF
>TRBJ1-3|-|once|TRBV5-1
TGCGCCAGCAGCTTAATCCCCGCCAGCTCTGGAAACACCATATATTTT
CASSLIPASSGNTIYF
>TRBJ1-2|-|-|TRBV10-1
TGCGCCAGCAGTGAGAACGGGTACTATGGCTACACCTTC
CASSENGYYGYTF
>TRBJ2-3|-|-|TRBV15
TGTGCCACCAGCAGAGACCCCCTAAGAGGGACAGATACGCAGTATTTT
CATSRDPLRGTDTQYF
>TRBJ2-1|TRBD1|-|TRBV5-1
TGCGCCAGCACTGGGACAGGGGGGTCCAATGAGCAGTTCTTC
CASTGTGGSNEQFF
>TRBJ1-1|-|-|TRBV7-8
TGTGCCAGCAGCTTAGAAAGGGGCACTGAAGCTTTCTTT
CASSLERGTEAFF
>TRBJ2-2|TRBD1|-|TRBV4-2
TGTGCCAGCAGCCAAGGACAGGGGTGGATCGGGGAGCTGTTTTTT
CASSQGQGWIGELFF
>TRBJ1-4|-|-|TRBV6-1
TGTGCCAGCAGTGAAAGACAGCCAAACGAAAAACTGTTTTTT
CASSERQPNEKLFF
>TRBJ2-3|-|-|TRBV5-1
TGCGCCAGCAGCCCCGGAGGGTTAGATACGCAGTATTTT
CASSPGGLDTQYF
>TRBJ2-1|-|-|TRBV6-6
TGTGCCGCGGCCGGATGGGTTGAGCAGTTCTTC
CAAAGWVEQFF
>TRBJ2-7|TRBD2|-|TRBV27
TGTGCCAGCAGTTTCCGGGAAGGCCTAGCGGCTTTCGAGCAGTACTTC
CASSFREGLAAFEQYF